These T cell receptor beta chains were read from a single sample in a study of PD-1 blockade in classical Hodgkin lymphoma. TCRdb's copy holds only in-frame clones and misses some; the assay was immunoSEQ multiplex PCR. Among tens of thousands of clones listed, 82% were seen once. The starting material was peripheral blood mononuclear cells (PBMCs), obtained at baseline. Receptors originate from a human donor with classical Hodgkin lymphoma. Both conserved end residues are part of each CDR3. The order of the fields is clone size, J gene, D gene, V gene, CDR3 DNA, CDR3 protein. The D gene is left open where the match is weak. Clone sizes are given selectively: once, few, many, or a class where the clone is expanded.

once TRBJ2-5 TRBD2 TRBV6-6 TGTGCCAGCATCCAAGCGGGGGGGGGTCAAGAGACCCAGTACTTC CASIQAGGGQETQYF
. TRBJ2-2 . TRBV5-1 TGCGCCAGCAGCTCGGGGAACGGGGAGCTGTTTTTT CASSSGNGELFF
. TRBJ1-4 . TRBV4-2 TGTGCCAGCAGCCAAGGAGGGGGGTCTAATGAAAAACTGTTTTTT CASSQGGGSNEKLFF
. TRBJ2-7 . TRBV2 TGTGCCAGCACTGGTATCCACGAGCAGTACTTC CASTGIHEQYF
. TRBJ1-2 . TRBV28 TGTGCCAGCAGTCCCGGGACGCTCTATGGCTACACCTTC CASSPGTLYGYTF
. TRBJ1-5 TRBD1 TRBV7-9 TGTGCCAGCAGCGGAACAGGGGATCAGCCCCAGCATTTT CASSGTGDQPQHF
. TRBJ2-6 . TRBV15 TGTGCCACCAGCAGACGGTTTCACAGCTCTGTGGCCAACGTCCTGACTTTC CATSRRFHSSVANVLTF
. TRBJ1-2 . TRBV19 TGTGCCAGTAAAAAGGACGGGAGGGGGTTTAGCTACACCTTC CASKKDGRGFSYTF
. TRBJ1-6 . TRBV2 TGTGCCAGCAGTCCCGCCTATTCAGCCCTCCACTTT CASSPAYSALHF
. TRBJ1-2 . TRBV7-2 TGTGCCAGCAGCTTACGACGGTCAGGGGAACAAGGCTACACCTTC CASSLRRSGEQGYTF
. TRBJ1-1 . TRBV19 TGTGCCAGTAGTATAGCTAGATTTTACACTGAAGCTTTCTTT CASSIARFYTEAFF
. TRBJ1-1 TRBD1 TRBV7-8 TGTGCCAGCAGCTTAGCGGGACAGGGAGGAACTGAAGCTTTCTTT CASSLAGQGGTEAFF
. TRBJ2-1 TRBD2 TRBV11-3 TGTGCCAGCAGCCTTGGGCGGGGGGCCTACAATGAGCAGTTCTTC CASSLGRGAYNEQFF
. TRBJ2-7 . TRBV21-1 TGTGCCAGCCCAGGGACTAGCGGGGGGGTAGGCTCCTACGAGCAGTACTTC CASPGTSGGVGSYEQYF
few TRBJ1-2 TRBD1 TRBV29-1 TGCAGCGTTTCCGGACAGGGCTTGGGCTACACCTTC CSVSGQGLGYTF
. TRBJ1-5 TRBD1 TRBV10-2 TGCGCCAGCAGATTGGGACAGGGGATTGGTAATCAGCCCCAGCATTTT CASRLGQGIGNQPQHF
. TRBJ2-1 TRBD2 TRBV28 TGTGCCAGCAGTCCGGGGACTAGCGGGGGGTCCTACAATGAGCAGTTCTTC CASSPGTSGGSYNEQFF
. TRBJ1-2 . TRBV14 TGTGCCAGCAGCCAAGATCGACGAGCTAACTATGGCTACACCTTC CASSQDRRANYGYTF
. TRBJ2-7 TRBD1 TRBV7-8 TGTGCCAGCAGCATCCGGGACAGGGCCTACGAGCAGTACTTC CASSIRDRAYEQYF
. TRBJ2-1 . TRBV28 TGTGCCAGCAGTTCCCCAGGGAGCTCCTACAATGAGCAGTTCTTC CASSSPGSSYNEQFF
. TRBJ1-4 TRBD1 TRBV9 TGTGCCAGCAGCGTTACCGGGACAGGGAACGAAAAACTGTTTTTT CASSVTGTGNEKLFF
. TRBJ1-2 TRBD1 TRBV30 TGTGCCTGGAAGACAGGGGGAGGAGGCTACACCTTC CAWKTGGGGYTF
. TRBJ1-1 . TRBV18 TGCGCCAGCTCAAACACAGGAGGGAACACTGAAGCTTTCTTT CASSNTGGNTEAFF
few TRBJ2-6 . TRBV11-3 TGTGCCAGCAGCTCCCCGGGCTCTGGGGCCAACGTCCTGACTTTC CASSSPGSGANVLTF
. TRBJ2-3 . TRBV2 TGTGCCAGCAGTGGGGAAGAGGGCGCAGATACGCAGTATTTT CASSGEEGADTQYF
. TRBJ2-3 TRBD2 TRBV14 TGTGCCAGCAGCCTTCTAGCGGGGGGGAGCACAGATACGCAGTATTTT CASSLLAGGSTDTQYF
. TRBJ1-4 . TRBV21-1 TGTGCCAGCAGCATCCGGGACAGACGTAATGAAAAACTGTTTTTT CASSIRDRRNEKLFF
once TRBJ2-4 . TRBV5-1 TGCGCCAGCAGCTTCCAACGGGGGACTGCCAAAAACATTCAGTACTTC CASSFQRGTAKNIQYF
. TRBJ1-1 . TRBV7-9 TGTGCCAGCAACGGAGTTCCACGGCCCATGAACACTGAAGCTTTCTTT CASNGVPRPMNTEAFF
once TRBJ1-3 . TRBV6-1 TGTGCCAGCAGTGAAGTATGGAGAAACACCATATATTTT CASSEVWRNTIYF
. TRBJ2-5 TRBD2 TRBV19 TGTGCCAGTAGTATGCAGCGGGGCACGGAGACCCAGTACTTC CASSMQRGTETQYF
. TRBJ2-1 TRBD2 TRBV7-6 TGTGCCAGCAGCTTCCTAGCGGGGGGGGGTTACAATGAGCAGTTCTTC CASSFLAGGGYNEQFF
once TRBJ2-2 . TRBV4-3 TGCGCCAGCAGTAGGGTTCGTGGGGTTGCCACCGGGGAGCTGTTTTTT CASSRVRGVATGELFF
. TRBJ1-5 . TRBV6-5 TGTGCCAGCAGTTGGGCGGGGGTAGGGGATCAGCCCCAGCATTTT CASSWAGVGDQPQHF
few TRBJ2-7 TRBD1 TRBV7-2 TGTGCCAGCAGCCCCGCAGGGGGCGGCTACGAGCAGTACTTC CASSPAGGGYEQYF
. TRBJ1-3 . TRBV4-2 TGTGCCAGCAGCCAAGATCTAAGTCGCGGGCCTCCTGGAAACACCATATATTTT CASSQDLSRGPPGNTIYF
. TRBJ2-5 . TRBV5-8 TGTGCCAGCAGCTCTGGGGTCAGCGGTTGGACCCAGTACTTC CASSSGVSGWTQYF